This entry features one T cell receptor (beta chain) sequence. Its antigen remains unidentified. This entry comes from a study of cytomegalovirus exposure and HLA in healthy donors. Study-level results: A later analysis linked a missense variant in DCLRE1C to the trimming of TCR beta V and J genes.

PCR was performed using 60 Vbeta and 13 Jbeta primers. Assay used: immunoSEQ multiplex PCR; TCRdb lists only in-frame clones, some missing. Among about 280,000 clones listed, around nine tenths were seen once. The CDR3 has 17 residues. Germline lookup yields CDR1 MNHEY and CDR2 SMNVEV (reference sequence). J lost 0 bases, V lost 4 bases, and 8 bases had no gene match. The sample consisted of PBMCs. The chain employs TRBV27 and TRBJ2-7, with 11 bases fitting TRBD2. This TCR came from a woman under 30 in good health and CMV-seronegative. The CDR3 sequence is CASSSLRLAGSSYEQYF. The CDR3, as DNA: TGTGCCAGCAGTTCCCTAAGACTAGCGGGGAGCTCCTACGAGCAGTACTTC.